The clone carrying this T cell receptor beta chain has only one observation. The germline CDR1 and CDR2 sequences are MNHEY and SVGAGI. Trimming removed 2 bases at V and 0 bases at J, with 8 bases between. The CDR3 is made up of 16 amino acids. This sample stems from a study of blood T cell repertoires in COVID-19. In the authors' methods: Researchers report that nucleated cell counts were estimated from reference gene primer amplification. Here immunoSEQ multiplex PCR was the method, and the copy in TCRdb shows in-frame clones only, minus some. The V and J calls and clone size were taken over from that table, and D and trimming were inferred from the DNA. The sample consists of approximately 310,000 clones, about 85% of them appearing once.

The chain recombines TRBV6-5 with TRBJ2-6; unclear D gene. The sequencing input was PBMCs or T cells enriched from blood (not recorded which). The sequence came from a woman in her thirties who had been exposed to COVID-19. CDR3 DNA sequence: TGTGCCAGCAGTTACCGTCCAGGCTCTGGGGCCAACGTCCTGACTTTC. Protein: CASSYRPGSGANVLTF.